This TCR beta chain comes out of a study of tumor and adjacent non-tumor tissue in lung cancer. Study-level background: Histology: about a dozen adenocarcinoma, a couple of squamous cell carcinoma, 1 small cell lung cancer. Aged about 31 to 80 years, patients included 9 to 11 men and five or six women with stage I to III disease. Study observations and caveats: Tumor tissue had significantly higher TCR diversity than normal lung.

With respect to this clonotype: Antigen unknown. Since a much larger clone is just one base distant, this may be a read error.

No cell sorting was done before RNA was extracted from the tissue. Newly diagnosed lung cancer patients had thoracic surgery in China, August–November 2014, without prior chemotherapy. TCRbeta libraries were built with three rounds of nested PCR, modified from ARM-PCR. One entry per CDR3 protein results from TCRdb running MiXCR on the multiplex PCR reads. The data show 65,000 to 80,000 distinct CDR3 sequences, roughly 72% seen once. Germline V gene data show CDR1 as GTSNPN and CDR2 as SVGIG (reference sequence). The CDR3 covers 14 residues. This sequence was found in a man between 60 and 70 years old with non-small cell lung cancer. The sample consisted of lung tumor tissue. The V and J genes are TRBV30 and TRBJ2-1; TRBD2 matches at 7 bases. CDR3 sequence (DNA): TGTGACTGGAGTGTAGGGCTAGCGGCCAATGAGCAGTTCTTC. Protein product: CDWSVGLAANEQFF.